This paragraph covers one T cell receptor (beta chain) sequence. Its target antigen remains unknown. One base away there is no much larger clone; base qualities are not given. Trimming removed 5 bases from V and 1 base from J, leaving 14 bases between the germline ends. Spanning cysteine to phenylalanine, the CDR3 consists of 16 amino acids. Only the CDR3 DNA is retained, 48 bases long and in frame from the first base. Per the germline V gene, LGHNA is the CDR1 and YNFKEQ is the CDR2. The immunoSEQ hsTCRB v3.0 assay was used at survey level resolution for TRB variable region sequencing. TRB sequencing targeted a depth of about 40,000-55,000 T-cell genomes per sample. Pooled TRB libraries were sequenced on an Illumina MiSeq with a v3 150-cycle kit. Per the original workflow: Analysis of repertoires was carried out in R inside a reproducible Nextflow workflow spanning QC, data transformation and analysis. LymphoSeq2, an R package for AIRR-Seq data exploration, was used to implement custom analyses. A few samples yielding fewer than 5000 total TRB sequences were excluded, leaving 150 to 200 analyzed HIV repertoires. Among the 180 to 200 retained HIV repertoires, about 59 were collected before ART initiation and around 130 were collected after ART initiation. Repertoires were downsampled to 5000 TRB nucleotide sequences, with summary statistics averaged over 100 downsampling iterations. The analysis kept only TRB sequences whose CDR3 regions were at least seven amino acids long. Diversity was measured with a Shannon entropy-derived clonality score and the Gini coefficient. In the repertoire networks, any two of the top 5000 CDR3 amino acid sequences were linked whenever the two sequences differed by an edit distance of one. GLIPH2 predicted antigen specificity groups and MHC restriction for TRB CDR3 amino acid sequences. Known CMV, EBV, HIV or tissue antigen associations were flagged by matching CDR3 amino acid sequences against VDJdb and McPAS-TCR. Pre-ART, post-ART and control groups were compared with Wilcoxon signed-rank tests and Holm-Bonferroni correction. TCRdb's version of the immuneACCESS table is confined to in-frame rearrangements and falls short of the full clone set. An unresolved V gene accounts for under half of the shortfall where checked; the remainder is of unknown origin. D and trimming come from the DNA, and the V and J calls and clone size come from that table. The sample table lists some 31,000 clones, 95% of them with a count of one. In total, the top ten clones hold approximately 8.8% of the sample.

Participants were included only if at least one PBMC sample before ART initiation and at least two post-ART samples were available. Treatment was received in the United States of America by all participants with HIV. Cryopreserved samples of about 1-10 million PBMC were thawed and washed before DNA extraction. At the time of the earliest PBMC sample, participants with HIV were aged between about 23 and 54 years. Per participant, PBMC samples came from 1-4 timepoints prior to ART initiation and 2-8 timepoints following ART initiation, for a median of 7 samples. Serial HIV viral load, CD4+ T-cell count, ART history and demographic data were obtained for every participant. A Qiagen kit on a QIAcube was used to extract genomic DNA from unsorted PBMC, with samples processed in batches of 12. This entry comes from a study of long-term antiretroviral therapy in people with HIV (dated by TCRdb to between 2022 and 2023). Background on the whole study: The earliest samples were collected approximately a decade before the 2015 WHO recommendation for immediate ART, a period when ART was typically delayed until CD4 counts fell. A retrospective serial study tested whether changes in peripheral blood TRB repertoire composition and diversity were associated with ART initiation and durable HIV suppression. A total of 192 cryopreserved PBMC samples came from 25 to 35 adults with confirmed HIV infection and were collected serially over a mean of around 6 years (range 1-12). Of the approximately 30 participants with HIV, some 12 were female. No cross-contamination during QIAcube processing was seen in test extractions of a monoclonal T-cell line run alongside about 33 polyclonal samples. The investigation overall reported the following: No data were available on ART adherence, viral resistance or therapy changes, limiting inferences about post-ART repertoire changes. Because PBMC availability was limited, only the TCR beta chain was sequenced, with no alpha chain pairing. HIV repertoires had narrower CDR3 length ranges than controls, and the network structure suggested an antigen-experienced repertoire that shifted only slightly toward naive after ART. Starting ART was linked to a significant rise in TRB diversity, yet even with long-term ART the diversity remained significantly lower than in transplant donor controls. Unsorted PBMC were profiled instead of sorted CD4+ and CD8+ T cells because pre-ART samples had limited cell numbers. Samples dated from the mid-2000s to the late 2010s, and the ART regimens used may be less effective than current ones. At every time point, the repertoire was dominated by expanded TRB clones first identified before ART initiation, although this dominance fluctuated and, in many PLHIV, declined after ART.

Sequencing used unsorted PBMCs, obtained 5.3 years after starting antiretroviral therapy. The rearrangement joined TRBV4-2 to TRBJ2-2; the D gene identity is not certain. This sequence originates from a man aged 30 to 45 with HIV. The DNA reads as follows: TGTGCCAGCAGCTACGAACTGGCCCTGAACACCGGGGAGCTGTTTTTT. Its translation is CASSYELALNTGELFF.